This T cell receptor (beta chain) was recovered during a study of neoadjuvant anti-PD-1 for oral cavity cancer. Study at large: Most patients had three to four biweekly doses of 3 mg/kg nivolumab before resection. Non-progressing patients received a fourth nivolumab dose near day 43, then surgery on days 50-56.

Study results and caveats: Each response group had just three patients in TCR analyses.

Time point: after neoadjuvant nivolumab, at surgical resection. PBMCs were not maintained or expanded in culture before analysis. Only in-frame clones appear in the TCRdb table, and some are missing; sequencing was by immunoSEQ multiplex PCR. The sample records approximately 10,000 clones, about 81% being singletons. Details on this clone: Its target is not known.

The ends were cut back, 4 bases at V and 6 bases at J, with 16 bases in the middle. The CDR3 spans 14 residues. In germline, CDR1 is MNHNS, CDR2 SASEGT. The receptor was isolated from a person aged 40 to 85 with oral cavity squamous cell carcinoma. Sequences were derived from PBMCs, sampled after nivolumab (anti-PD-1) treatment. The chain employs TRBV6-1 and TRBJ2-7; weak D call: TRBD2 (5 bases). CDR3: CASSAERSIREQYF. CDR3 bases: TGTGCCAGCAGTGCAGAGCGGTCAATACGCGAGCAGTACTTC.